This TCR beta chain was obtained from a study of human T cells and chemical hapten exposure. This clonotype occurred a few times. Each CDR3 protein gets one entry after TCRdb re-called the RACE reads with MiXCR. The sample yields about 340,000 distinct CDR3 sequences, under 9% seen once. Noted time point: patch test 1, 2 weeks after DPC sensitization. As for treatment: therapeutic diphenylcyclopropenone sensitization with weekly scalp DPC. Per the germline V gene, CDR1 is SGHRS and CDR2 is YFSETQ. CDR3 length: 15 amino acids. The ends were cut back, 4 bases at V and 4 bases at J, with 14 bases in the middle.

Specimen: whole blood, collected in connection with sensitization to the hapten diphenylcyclopropenone (DPC). This chain uses TRBV5-1 with TRBJ1-4; no clear D. The clonotype originates from a woman aged 18-30 years with alopecia areata. Some clones in this sample may be carry-over from other donors' samples. The chain's CDR3 is CASSVTLASNEKLFF. CDR3 DNA: TGCGCCAGCAGCGTAACTTTGGCAAGTAATGAAAAACTGTTTTTT.